The 26 T cell receptor beta chains listed next were all sequenced from one sample in a study of CD8 T cells in Susac syndrome (dated by TCRdb to the late 2010s). Library method: the immunoSEQ multiplex PCR assay. RNA was extracted with the RNeasy kit and 0.5 to 1 ug was reverse transcribed using random hexamers. TCRdb itself trimmed the public reads at Q25 with fastp, ran MiXCR and retained productive beta chains. CDR3 protein duplicates are merged, each entry listing the most common genes and DNA. The sample table lists some 120,000 distinct CDR3 sequences, less than 95% of them with a count of one. The top ten hold about 0.089% of the sample. The sample comprised CD4+ T cells from PBMCs. These receptors came from a human donor in good health.

The chain couples TRBV25-1 to TRBJ1-1; 7 nucleotides align to TRBD1. The CDR3 extends over 13 amino acids. V was clipped by 6 bases and J by 4 bases; unmatched bases: 5. Germline values: CDR1 MGHDK, CDR2 SYGVNS. DNA of the CDR3: TGTGCCAGCAGCGTGACAGGGCTCACTGAAGCTTTCTTT. It translates to CASSVTGLTEAFF.

The chain joins TRBV7-9 to TRBJ2-2; 10 bases match TRBD2. The CDR3 spans 16 residues. CDR1 and CDR2 from the germline V gene are SEHNR and FQNEAQ (reference sequence). V lost 1 base, J lost 6 bases, and 5 bases stayed unmatched. As DNA, the CDR3 is TGTGCCAGCAGCTTAGGGCTAGCGGGAGAGGCCGGGGAGCTGTTTTTT. Translating it yields CASSLGLAGEAGELFF.

The CDR3 DNA reads TGTGCCAGCAGCTTGTTTGGACAGGGGGCCTCTGGAAACACCATATATTTT. Its protein is CASSLFGQGASGNTIYF. The V and J genes are TRBV5-6 and TRBJ1-3; TRBD1 matches 11 bases. After removal of 1 base from V and 0 bases from J, the junction contained 3 bases not matched to a gene. Germline CDR1 reads SGHDT; CDR2 reads YYEEEE. CDR3 size: 17 residues.

The CDR3 DNA reads TGTGCCAGTAGCCAGCAGGGAGATGGTGTCTACACCTTC. Protein sequence: CASSQQGDGVYTF. This chain links TRBV19 with TRBJ1-2, with a weak D call TRBD1 (5 bases). V dropped 6 bases and J dropped 10 bases, with 18 bases sitting between them. The CDR3 covers 13 residues. Germline V gene sequence: CDR1 LNHDA, CDR2 SQIVND (reference sequence). The full variable domain, its missing parts supplied by reference TRBV19 and TRBJ1-2, is DGGITQSPKYLFRKEGQNVTLSCEQNLNHDAMYWYRQDPGQGLRLIYYSQIVNDFQKGDIAEGYSVSREKKESFPLTVTSAQKNPTAFYLCASSQQGDGVYTFGSGTRLTVV.

This clonotype was recorded only once. J is TRBJ1-3 and V is TRBV12-3 or TRBV12-4; D unclear. There are 13 residues in the CDR3. Trimming pared 7 bases from V and 4 bases from J, leaving 11 bases between. CDR3 loop: CASTARTGNTIYF. The CDR3 nucleotides read TGTGCCAGCACAGCCAGAACCGGAAACACCATATATTTT.

The V gene is TRBV12-3 or TRBV12-4, the J gene TRBJ2-7, with TRBD1 matching 7 bases. V gave up 6 bases and J gave up 2 bases; unmatched junction bases: 7. This CDR3 is 14 amino acids long. CDR3 residues: CASSLTGFPYEQYF. CDR3 nucleotide sequence: TGTGCCAGCAGCCTGACAGGGTTCCCCTACGAGCAGTACTTC.

The chain joins TRBV6-1 to TRBJ2-7; D remains unclear. CDR3 length: 12 amino acids. Trimming stripped 6 bases from V and 2 bases from J, with 8 bases between. The germline gives CDR1 MNHNS, CDR2 SASEGT. CDR3: CASRTPPYEQYF. The DNA for the CDR3 is TGTGCCAGCAGGACACCTCCCTACGAGCAGTACTTC.

The genes are TRBV28 and TRBJ2-1, with 12 positions matching TRBD2. Germline V gene data show CDR1 as MDHEN and CDR2 as SYDVKM. This CDR3 contains 16 residues. The J segment lost 4 bases and the V segment lost 3 bases, leaving 4 bases of the junction unmatched. The CDR3 bases are TGTGCCAGCAGTTTCACCCTAGCGGGAGGGTACAATGAGCAGTTCTTC. Encoded protein: CASSFTLAGGYNEQFF.

The CDR3 region has the DNA TGCAGCCACGGGAGCGGGAGGTACGAGCAGTACTTC. Protein product: CSHGSGRYEQYF. J is TRBJ2-7 and V is TRBV20-1; 9 bases line up with TRBD2. The CDR3 length is 12 residues. The germline V gene encodes CDR1 DFQATT and CDR2 SNEGSKA (reference sequence).

In nucleotides, the CDR3 is TGTGCCAGCAGTTCCTCTAGCGGGTTCCCTTCCTACGAGCAGTACTTC. Its translation: CASSSSSGFPSYEQYF. This sequence joins TRBV28 and TRBJ2-7; 8 bases are a match to TRBD2. The ends lost 4 bases at V and 1 base at J; junction bases unmatched: 9. CDR1 is MDHEN, CDR2 SYDVKM, per germline. The CDR3 covers 16 residues.

The V and J genes are TRBV28 and TRBJ2-7; the D gene is possibly TRBD2 (5 bases). Trimming took off 7 bases at V and 1 base at J, with 11 bases between the two ends. From germline, CDR1 is MDHEN and CDR2 SYDVKM. The CDR3 has 13 residues. This chain's CDR3 is CASTRVFSYEQYF. CDR3 nucleotide sequence: TGTGCCAGCACGCGGGTCTTTTCCTACGAGCAGTACTTC.

The chain uses TRBV7-2 and TRBJ2-7, with a weak D call TRBD2 (5 bases). Germline V lookup: CDR1 SGHTA, CDR2 FQGNSA. The CDR3 has 15 residues. Between the trimmed V and J ends, which lost 5 bases and 0 bases, there was a span of 14 bases. The DNA for the CDR3 is TGTGCCAGCAGCATTGGGTCGGGGAGCTCCTACGAGCAGTACTTC. It translates to CASSIGSGSSYEQYF.

The chain joins TRBV11-1 to TRBJ2-1, with 9 bases aligning to TRBD2. Germline-derived CDR1 and CDR2 are SGHAT and FQDESV (reference sequence). J lost 1 base, V lost 0 bases, and 13 bases had no gene match. The CDR3 is made up of 20 amino acids. The CDR3 here is CASSLATDFGLARSYNEQFF. CDR3 DNA sequence: TGTGCCAGCAGCTTAGCAACGGACTTCGGACTAGCGCGATCCTACAATGAGCAGTTCTTC.

CDR3 sequence: CASGSAYNSPLHF. Written as DNA, the CDR3 is TGTGCCAGCGGTAGCGCGTATAATTCACCCCTCCACTTT. This chain joins TRBV9 and TRBJ1-6; D is uncertain. V was trimmed by 7 bases and J by 4 bases, leaving 9 bases between them. This CDR3 contains 13 residues. Germline CDR1 SGDLS, CDR2 YYNGEE.

The chain combines TRBV27 with TRBJ2-1; D is perhaps TRBD1 or TRBD2 (5 bases each). Trimming took off 4 bases at V and 9 bases at J, with 19 bases between the two ends. In germline, CDR1 is MNHEY, CDR2 SMNVEV (reference sequence). This CDR3 has 15 amino acids. The CDR3 bases are TGTGCCAGCAGTTCCGGGGCTAAGCGGACTCTTGAGCAGTTCTTC. This encodes CASSSGAKRTLEQFF.

This chain joins TRBV20-1 and TRBJ1-3; D remains ambiguous. The CDR3 runs to 13 residues. Germline CDR1 and CDR2: DFQATT and SNEGSKA (reference sequence). Trimming stripped 1 base from V and 4 bases from J, with 8 bases between. The CDR3 sequence: CSARGAGGNTIYF. The CDR3, as DNA: TGCAGTGCTAGAGGGGCAGGAGGAAACACCATATATTTT.

The chain carries TRBV28 and TRBJ1-5, with D hard to call. The CDR3 spans 13 residues. With 6 bases removed from V and 6 bases from J, the gap between germline ends came to 12 bases. CDR1 and CDR2 from the germline V gene are MDHEN and SYDVKM. In nucleotides, the CDR3 is TGTGCCAGCAGCCTCAAGGCGGTTCAGCCCCAGCATTTT. It is translated as CASSLKAVQPQHF. Based on the CDR3 plus reference TRBV28 and TRBJ1-5, the full variable domain is DVKVTQSSRYLVKRTGEKVFLECVQDMDHENMFWYRQDPGLGLRLIYFSYDVKMKEKGDIPEGYSVSREKKERFSLILESASTNQTSMYLCASSLKAVQPQHFGDGTRLSIL.

V gene TRBV29-1 combines with J gene TRBJ2-2; tentative D call: TRBD2 (7 bases). V was pared by 7 bases and J by 6 bases, with 21 bases between. Germline-derived CDR1 and CDR2 are SQVTM and ANQGSEA. This CDR3 region has 15 residues. The CDR3 nucleotides read TGCAGCGCCCTCCTACGAGGGGGGGATGCCGGGGAGCTGTTTTTT. Translated: CSALLRGGDAGELFF.

The chain is built from TRBV27 and TRBJ2-1, with TRBD1 matching 7 bases. Germline loops: CDR1 MNHEY, CDR2 SMNVEV (reference sequence). V was clipped by 5 bases and J by 14 bases; unmatched bases: 9. The length of the CDR3 is 12 residues. CDR3 in DNA: TGTGCCAGCAGTCCCCGGACAGGCGGCGAGTTCTTC. This encodes CASSPRTGGEFF.

This sequence joins TRBV29-1 and TRBJ2-4; 10 bases line up with TRBD1. Germline CDR1 reads SQVTM; CDR2 reads ANQGSEA. The V segment lost 8 bases and the J segment 5 bases; nucleotides outside the gene matches: 9. This CDR3 spans 14 amino acids. Here the CDR3 reads CSFRPTGGENIQYF. In DNA form, the CDR3 reads TGCAGCTTCCGACCGACAGGGGGCGAAAACATTCAGTACTTC.

The V and J genes are TRBV27 and TRBJ1-5, with D perhaps matching TRBD1 (5 bases). The CDR3 covers 13 residues. CDR1 and CDR2 from the germline V gene are MNHEY and SMNVEV (reference sequence). V lost 8 bases to trimming and J lost 5 bases, with 13 bases between them. This CDR3 reads CASGGAGYQPQHF. The CDR3 DNA reads as TGTGCCAGCGGAGGGGCAGGTTATCAGCCCCAGCATTTT.

The sample holds one count of this clonotype. The genes are TRBV5-1 and TRBJ1-1, with 8 bases identical to TRBD1. J gave up 6 bases and V 1 base, and 5 bases lay outside the gene matches. Germline V CDR1 and CDR2: SGHRS, YFSETQ. This CDR3 has 14 residues. The CDR3 spells CASSLLTGDPEAFF. As DNA, the CDR3 is TGCGCCAGCAGCTTGTTGACAGGGGACCCTGAAGCTTTCTTT. The full variable domain, its missing parts supplied by reference TRBV5-1 and TRBJ1-1, is KAGVTQTPRYLIKTRGQQVTLSCSPISGHRSVSWYQQTPGQGLQFLFEYFSETQRNKGNFPGRFSGRQFSNSRSEMNVSTLELGDSALYLCASSLLTGDPEAFFGQGTRLTVV.

This clonotype has only a few counts. This chain connects TRBV19 to TRBJ2-7, with 11 bases identical to TRBD2. The V and J ends lost 6 bases and 5 bases, in that order; junction bases with no gene match: 9. CDR3 length equals 15 residues. In germline, CDR1 is LNHDA, CDR2 SQIVND (reference sequence). The CDR3 is CASSTPGLAEDEQYF. The CDR3 nucleotides are TGTGCCAGTAGCACACCGGGACTAGCGGAGGACGAGCAGTACTTC.

The chain links TRBV6-2 or TRBV6-3 to TRBJ2-7, with 11 positions matching TRBD1. Germline CDR1 and CDR2: MNHEY and SVGEGT. V trimming: 4 bases; J trimming: 0 bases; junction bases outside the gene matches: 5. The CDR3 sequence is 16 residues long. The CDR3 protein is CASSSGTGGSSYEQYF. CDR3 sequence (DNA): TGTGCCAGCAGTTCCGGGACAGGGGGAAGCTCCTACGAGCAGTACTTC.

Notes on this clonotype: One end of the junction does not line up with germline, which may come from a read error. The chain has TRBV3-1 and TRBJ2-5; TRBD1 agrees at 9 bases. This CDR3 is 12 amino acids long. CDR1 is LGHDT and CDR2 is YNNKEL in the germline V gene (reference sequence). CDR3 loop: CASSPGQGKRDF. CDR3 coding DNA: TGTGCCAGCAGCCCGGGACAGGGTAAACGTGACTTC.

This chain connects TRBV18 to TRBJ1-3; a weak D match, TRBD1 (6 bases). The ends were cut back, 3 bases at V and 0 bases at J, with 9 bases in the middle. The germline V gene has CDR1 KGHSH and CDR2 LQKENI. This CDR3 is built from 15 residues. The CDR3 spells CASSPRDISGNTIYF. CDR3 sequence (DNA): TGTGCCAGCTCACCGAGGGACATCTCTGGAAACACCATATATTTT.